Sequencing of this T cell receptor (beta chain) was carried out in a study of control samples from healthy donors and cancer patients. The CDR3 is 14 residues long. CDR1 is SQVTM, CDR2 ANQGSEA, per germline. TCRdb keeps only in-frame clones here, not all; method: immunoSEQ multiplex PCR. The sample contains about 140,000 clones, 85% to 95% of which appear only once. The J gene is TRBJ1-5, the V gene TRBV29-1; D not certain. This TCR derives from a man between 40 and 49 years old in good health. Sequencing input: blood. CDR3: CTSVGVPSNQPQHF. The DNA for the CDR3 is TGCACCTCAGTGGGCGTTCCTAGCAATCAGCCCCAGCATTTT.